The clone carrying this T cell receptor (beta chain) was found a few times. V was clipped by 4 bases and J by 5 bases; unmatched bases: 12. CDR1 and CDR2 from the germline V gene are SNHLY and FYNNEI. The CDR3 spans 16 residues. The data belong to a study of patients and donors after allogeneic stem cell transplantation. TCRdb recomputed calls from the RT-PCR reads with MiXCR, one row per CDR3 protein. This table holds about a million distinct CDR3 sequences, roughly 18% found once. The receptor was isolated from a human donor who was either an allogeneic HSCT recipient or a stem cell or donor lymphocyte infusion donor (not recorded which). It is not recorded whose cells these are; they may come from a transplant donor. This sequence joins TRBV2 and TRBJ2-5; TRBD2 aligns across 8 bases. What was sequenced was blood, either unsorted or a sorted T cell fraction (not recorded which). DNA of the CDR3: TGTGCCAGCAGTGTCCCCGAAGCGGGGGAGGGGGAGACCCAGTACTTC. Amino acid sequence: CASSVPEAGEGETQYF.